The 3 T cell receptor beta chains below come from one sample, sequenced in a study of blood T cell repertoires in COVID-19. Sequencing used immunoSEQ multiplex PCR; TCRdb keeps in-frame clones, though not all of them. The table has 35,000 to 55,000 clones, 80% to 90% seen once. Sequencing used peripheral blood. These receptors were taken from a man between 65 and 85 years old with active COVID-19.

This clone appeared a single time. The V call is TRBV7-3, the J call TRBJ2-5; D possibly corresponds to TRBD2 (6 bases). Germline assignment: CDR1 SGHTA and CDR2 FQGTGA. The CDR3 spans 14 residues. Trimming left V 2 bases short and J 7 bases short, with 14 bases between. The CDR3 nucleotides read TGTGCCAGCAGCTTAGACGGGGGAGAGGGGACCCAGTACTTC. Residues: CASSLDGGEGTQYF.

This chain uses TRBV19 with TRBJ2-7; tentatively, D is TRBD1 (5 bases). Deletions cut 5 bases from V and 10 bases from J, with 15 bases between. The CDR3 length is 12 residues. CDR1 and CDR2 from the germline V gene are LNHDA and SQIVND (reference sequence). CDR3: CASSLNQGPQYF. Here the CDR3 DNA reads TGTGCCAGTAGTTTAAACCAGGGTCCCCAGTACTTC.

The chain links TRBV12-3 or TRBV12-4 to TRBJ2-3; D is undetermined. The CDR3 totals 12 residues. V was clipped by 3 bases and J by 4 bases, with 5 bases between them. CDR3 coding DNA: TGTGCCAGCAGTTTTTCTGCAGATACGCAGTATTTT. This translates into CASSFSADTQYF.